This T cell receptor beta chain comes out of a study of lymphopenia after photon versus proton radiotherapy. Study results and caveats: Post-nadir diversity loss with photons came from oligoclonal expansion, particularly CD8+ Temra cells. Photon-treated patients lost naive T cells and TCR diversity; proton-treated stayed stable. Better survival with proton therapy was suggested as possible, not demonstrated.

The CDR3 covers 15 residues. V shed 3 bases and J 9 bases; nucleotides not matched to a gene: 8. Germline V CDR1 and CDR2: SGHNT, YYREEE (reference sequence). On this clone itself: Its target is unknown.

Data came from immunoSEQ multiplex PCR; TCRdb stores just in-frame clones and leaves some out. The table includes roughly 35,000 clones, over 65% detected once. This clonotype originated in a man between 45 and 60 years old with gastric cancer. The rearrangement uses TRBV5-4 and TRBJ1-6, with 8 bases identical to TRBD1. Sequencing used peripheral blood, obtained from a patient treated with photon-based radiotherapy. The CDR3 spells CASSSGTGRGSPLHF. The CDR3, as DNA: TGTGCCAGCAGCTCCGGGACAGGCCGGGGTTCACCCCTCCACTTT.